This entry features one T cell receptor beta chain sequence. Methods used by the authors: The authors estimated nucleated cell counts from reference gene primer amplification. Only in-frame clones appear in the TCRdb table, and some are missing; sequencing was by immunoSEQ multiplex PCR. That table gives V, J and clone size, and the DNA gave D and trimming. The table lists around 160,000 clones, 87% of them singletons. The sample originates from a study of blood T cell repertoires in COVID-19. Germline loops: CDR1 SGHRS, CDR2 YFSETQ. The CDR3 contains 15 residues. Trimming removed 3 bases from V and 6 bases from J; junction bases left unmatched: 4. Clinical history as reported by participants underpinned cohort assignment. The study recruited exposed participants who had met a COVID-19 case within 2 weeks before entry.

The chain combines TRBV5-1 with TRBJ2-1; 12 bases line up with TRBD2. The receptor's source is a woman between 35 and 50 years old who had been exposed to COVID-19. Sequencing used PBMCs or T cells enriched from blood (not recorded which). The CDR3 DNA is TGCGCCAGCAGCTCGGGACTAGCGGGCTTCAATGAGCAGTTCTTC. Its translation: CASSSGLAGFNEQFF.